This TCR beta chain is drawn from a study of CD8 T cells in Susac syndrome. The authors reverse transcribed 0.5 to 1 ug RNA with random hexamers. immunoSEQ multiplex PCR amplified TCR beta CDR3 across 54 Vbeta, 13 Jbeta. MiXCR, applied by TCRdb to the immunoSEQ multiplex PCR reads, yields one record per CDR3 protein. The sample shows 150,000 to 250,000 distinct CDR3 sequences, roughly 96% of them seen only once. From blood CD8+ and CD4+ T cells, the TCR beta chain was sequenced. The multiple sclerosis control cohort comprised treatment-naive individuals presenting with stable or active relapsing-remitting disease. TEMRA cells were enriched by FACS, while CD8+ and CD4+ T cells were obtained through a negative isolation that was performed magnetically. Germline V gene data show CDR1 as SEHNR and CDR2 as FQNEAQ (reference sequence). This CDR3 comprises 16 residues. V lost 3 bases and J lost 7; bases outside the gene matches: 5.

This chain connects TRBV7-9 to TRBJ2-1; 14 bases align to TRBD2. This sequence originates from a human donor with multiple sclerosis. Sequenced input: CD4+ T cells from PBMCs. The CDR3 is CASSFPGLAGENEQFF. Written as DNA, the CDR3 is TGTGCCAGCAGCTTCCCGGGACTAGCGGGAGAAAATGAGCAGTTCTTC.